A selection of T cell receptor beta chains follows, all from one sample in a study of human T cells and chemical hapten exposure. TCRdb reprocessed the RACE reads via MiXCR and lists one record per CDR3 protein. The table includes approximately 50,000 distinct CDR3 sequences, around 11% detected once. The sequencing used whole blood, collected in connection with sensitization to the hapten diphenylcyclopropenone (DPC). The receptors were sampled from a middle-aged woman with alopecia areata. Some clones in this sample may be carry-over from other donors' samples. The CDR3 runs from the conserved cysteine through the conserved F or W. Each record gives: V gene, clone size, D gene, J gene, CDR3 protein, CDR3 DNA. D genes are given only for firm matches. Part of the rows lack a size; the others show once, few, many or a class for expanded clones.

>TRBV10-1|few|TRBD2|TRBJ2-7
CASSESSASGRYEQYF
TGCGCCAGCAGTGAGTCTTCGGCTAGCGGACGCTACGAGCAGTACTTC
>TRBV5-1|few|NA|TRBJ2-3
CASSLAPGTTDTQYF
TGCGCCAGCAGCTTGGCTCCGGGGACCACAGATACGCAGTATTTT
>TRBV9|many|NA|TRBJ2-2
CASSSGSPGELFF
TGTGCCAGCAGCTCCGGGAGCCCCGGGGAGCTGTTTTTT
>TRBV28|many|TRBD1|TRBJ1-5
CASRRQGGSGQPQHF
TGTGCCAGCAGGCGACAGGGGGGTTCGGGTCAGCCCCAGCATTTT
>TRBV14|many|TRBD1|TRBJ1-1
CASSQVTGVNTEAFF
TGTGCCAGCAGCCAAGTCACAGGGGTGAACACTGAAGCTTTCTTT
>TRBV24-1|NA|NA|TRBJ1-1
CATTGVNTEAFF
TGTGCCACCACCGGGGTAAACACTGAAGCTTTCTTT
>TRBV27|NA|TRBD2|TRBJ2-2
CASSLSSSGTSYTGELFF
TGTGCCAGCAGTTTATCTTCGTCCGGGACTAGCTACACCGGGGAGCTGTTTTTT
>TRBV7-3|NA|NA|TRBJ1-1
CASSLSDSYTEAFF
TGTGCCAGCAGCTTAAGTGACAGCTACACTGAAGCTTTCTTT
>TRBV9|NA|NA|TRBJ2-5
CASSGPLGGAAETQYF
TGTGCCAGCAGCGGACCTCTGGGGGGAGCGGCAGAGACCCAGTACTTC
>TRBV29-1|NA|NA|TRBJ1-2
CSVEPGYTF
TGCAGCGTTGAACCTGGCTACACCTTC
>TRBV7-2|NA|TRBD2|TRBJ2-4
CASSTGLAGKNIQYF
TGTGCCAGCAGCACCGGACTAGCAGGCAAAAACATTCAGTACTTC
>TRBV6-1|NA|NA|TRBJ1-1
CASSAGTRGNTEAFF
TGTGCCAGCAGCGCTGGGACAAGGGGGAACACTGAAGCTTTCTTT
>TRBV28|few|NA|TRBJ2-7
CASNLRLGIYEQYF
TGTGCCAGCAACCTCCGACTAGGAATCTACGAGCAGTACTTC
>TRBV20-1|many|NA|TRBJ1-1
CSAKLGANTEAFF
TGCAGTGCTAAGCTCGGGGCGAACACTGAAGCTTTCTTT
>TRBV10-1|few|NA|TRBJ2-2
CASRPGPDNTGELFF
TGCGCCAGCAGGCCGGGACCAGATAACACCGGGGAGCTGTTTTTT
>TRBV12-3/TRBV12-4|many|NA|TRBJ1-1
CASRDTGNTEAFF
TGTGCCAGCAGAGATACAGGGAACACTGAAGCTTTCTTT
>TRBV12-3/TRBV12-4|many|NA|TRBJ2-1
CASRNNEQFF
TGTGCCAGCAGAAACAATGAGCAGTTCTTC
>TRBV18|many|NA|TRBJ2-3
CASSGVGPADTQYF
TGTGCCAGCTCCGGGGTCGGTCCGGCAGATACGCAGTATTTT
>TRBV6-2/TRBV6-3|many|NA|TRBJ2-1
CASHASGGWTEFF
TGTGCCAGCCACGCCTCCGGTGGATGGACAGAGTTCTTC
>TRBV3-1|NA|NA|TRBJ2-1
CASSQQGRLSGEQFF
TGTGCCAGCAGCCAACAGGGAAGGCTTAGCGGTGAGCAGTTCTTC
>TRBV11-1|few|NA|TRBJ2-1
CASSLRSGFSYNEQFF
TGTGCCAGCAGCTTACGATCGGGTTTTTCCTACAATGAGCAGTTCTTC
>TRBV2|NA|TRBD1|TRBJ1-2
CASSRDRGAETYGYTF
TGTGCCAGCAGCCGGGACAGGGGGGCCGAGACCTATGGCTACACCTTC
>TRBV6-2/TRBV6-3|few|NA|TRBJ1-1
CASSSHGTLNTEAFF
TGTGCCAGCAGCTCCCACGGGACACTTAACACTGAAGCTTTCTTT
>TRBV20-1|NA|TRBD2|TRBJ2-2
CRAGTSALTGELFF
TGCAGGGCCGGGACTAGCGCTCTCACCGGGGAGCTGTTTTTT
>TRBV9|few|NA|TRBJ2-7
CASSVSTGGEQYF
TGTGCCAGCAGCGTGTCCACCGGCGGCGAGCAGTACTTC
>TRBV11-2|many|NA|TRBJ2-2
CASSPYGELFF
TGTGCCAGCAGCCCGTACGGGGAGCTGTTTTTT
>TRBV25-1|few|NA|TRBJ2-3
CASSDPSSTDTQYF
TGTGCCAGCAGTGATCCCTCGAGCACAGATACGCAGTATTTT
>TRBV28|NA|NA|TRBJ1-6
CASRTTATYNSPLHF
TGTGCCAGCAGAACGACGGCAACCTATAATTCACCCCTCCACTTT
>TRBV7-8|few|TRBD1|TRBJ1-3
CASSGQGRNTIYF
TGTGCCAGCAGCGGACAGGGCAGAAACACCATATATTTT
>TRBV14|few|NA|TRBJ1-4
CASSQDLHNEKLFF
TGTGCCAGCAGCCAAGATCTACACAATGAAAAACTGTTTTTT
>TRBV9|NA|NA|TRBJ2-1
CASSVAAHEQFF
TGTGCCAGCAGCGTAGCAGCCCATGAGCAGTTCTTC
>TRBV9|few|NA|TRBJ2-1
CASSAGVGQFILDEQFF
TGTGCCAGCAGCGCCGGCGTTGGACAGTTCATTCTTGATGAGCAGTTCTTC
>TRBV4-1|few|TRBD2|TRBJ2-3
CASSQVSSGGAAAPDTQYF
TGCGCCAGCAGCCAAGTTTCTAGCGGGGGGGCCGCTGCCCCAGATACGCAGTATTTT
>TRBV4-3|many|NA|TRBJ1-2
CASSQDLQWRDGYTF
TGCGCCAGCAGCCAAGATCTACAGTGGAGGGATGGCTACACCTTC
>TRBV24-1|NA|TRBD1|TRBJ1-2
CATSDGTGHWSGYTF
TGTGCCACCAGTGATGGGACAGGGCATTGGAGTGGCTACACCTTC
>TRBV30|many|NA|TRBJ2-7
CAWGPYEQYF
TGTGCCTGGGGTCCTTACGAGCAGTACTTC
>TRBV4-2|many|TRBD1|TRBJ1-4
CASSQQPGQTNEKLFF
TGTGCCAGCAGCCAACAGCCGGGACAGACTAATGAAAAACTGTTTTTT
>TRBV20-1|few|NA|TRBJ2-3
CSASRGGTDTQYF
TGCAGTGCTAGTAGGGGCGGAACAGATACGCAGTATTTT
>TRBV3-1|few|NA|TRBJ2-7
CASAWDPRSGEQYF
TGTGCCAGCGCTTGGGACCCCAGGAGCGGCGAGCAGTACTTC
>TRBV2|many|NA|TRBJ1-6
CASNPRGASPLHF
TGTGCCAGCAATCCGCGGGGGGCTTCACCCCTCCACTTT
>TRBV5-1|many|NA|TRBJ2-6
CASSWNRAGANVLTF
TGCGCCAGCAGCTGGAACAGGGCTGGGGCCAACGTCCTGACTTTC
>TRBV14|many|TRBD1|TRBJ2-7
CASSVQGTLSYEQYF
TGTGCCAGCAGCGTACAGGGGACCCTTTCCTACGAGCAGTACTTC
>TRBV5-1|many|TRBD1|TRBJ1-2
CASSSPGQVYGYTF
TGCGCCAGCAGCTCTCCGGGACAGGTCTATGGCTACACCTTC
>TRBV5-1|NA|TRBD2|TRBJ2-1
CASSPGVGGSYNEQFF
TGCGCCAGCAGCCCTGGGGTGGGCGGGAGCTACAATGAGCAGTTCTTC
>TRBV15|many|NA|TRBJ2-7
CATSRGRDSYEQYF
TGTGCCACCAGCCGGGGCAGGGACTCCTACGAGCAGTACTTC
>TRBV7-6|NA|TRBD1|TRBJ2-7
CASSLPGQGAGEQYF
TGTGCCAGCAGCTTACCGGGACAGGGGGCAGGAGAGCAGTACTTC
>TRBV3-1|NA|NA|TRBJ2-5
CASSLGLTVEETQYF
TGTGCCAGCAGCCTCGGTCTGACCGTGGAGGAGACCCAGTACTTC
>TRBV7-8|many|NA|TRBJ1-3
CASSLGAASGNTIYF
TGTGCCAGCAGCTTAGGGGCAGCCTCTGGAAACACCATATATTTT
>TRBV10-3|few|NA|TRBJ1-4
CAIRAGGSEKLFF
TGTGCCATCAGGGCCGGCGGGAGTGAAAAACTGTTTTTT
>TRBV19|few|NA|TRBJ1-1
CASTQSTAFGHVAFF
TGTGCCAGTACCCAATCAACAGCATTCGGCCATGTGGCTTTCTTT
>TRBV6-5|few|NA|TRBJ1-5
CASSYQGGQPQHF
TGTGCCAGCAGTTACCAGGGAGGACAGCCCCAGCATTTT
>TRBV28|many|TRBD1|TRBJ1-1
CASIDRGTEAFF
TGTGCCAGCATTGACAGGGGCACTGAAGCTTTCTTT
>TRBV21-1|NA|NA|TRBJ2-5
CASSKEPPSGEETQYF
TGTGCCAGCAGCAAGGAGCCCCCTAGCGGAGAAGAGACCCAGTACTTC
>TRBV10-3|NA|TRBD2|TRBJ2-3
CAIGSGRPTTDTQYF
TGTGCCATCGGTAGCGGGAGGCCAACCACAGATACGCAGTATTTT
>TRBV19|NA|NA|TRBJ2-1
CASSIGGPGEQFF
TGTGCCAGTAGTATCGGAGGGCCAGGGGAGCAGTTCTTC
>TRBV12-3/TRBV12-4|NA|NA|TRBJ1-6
CASSLGGLRNSPLHF
TGTGCCAGCAGTTTAGGGGGGCTGAGAAATTCACCCCTCCACTTT
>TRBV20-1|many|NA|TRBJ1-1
CSARGADMNTEAFF
TGCAGTGCTAGGGGGGCAGACATGAACACTGAAGCTTTCTTT
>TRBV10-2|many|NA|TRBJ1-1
CASSPNLSGAFF
TGCGCCAGCAGCCCTAACCTCTCGGGGGCTTTCTTT
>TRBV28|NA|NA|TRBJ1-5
CASSFGLGNQPQHF
TGTGCCAGCAGTTTTGGTCTTGGCAATCAGCCCCAGCATTTT
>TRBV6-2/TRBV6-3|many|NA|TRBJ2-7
CASSYSFEQYF
TGTGCCAGCAGTTACTCCTTCGAGCAGTACTTC